Below are 9 T cell receptor beta chains sequenced from a single sample in a study of CD8+CD57+ T cells in acquired aplastic anemia (dated by TCRdb to the late 2010s). The data were produced on an Illumina HiSeq 2000. Genomic DNA served as template for TCR beta VDJ combination and CDR3 sequence profiling. TCRdb reran the public reads through fastp at Q25 and MiXCR, keeping productive beta chains. Entries are consolidated by CDR3 protein sequence, retaining the most common genes and DNA. The sample table records about 270,000 distinct CDR3 sequences; approximately 56% of these occur just once. Roughly 8% of the sample rests with the top ten. The sample was sorted CD4+, CD8+, or CD8+CD57+ T cells (not recorded which) from PBMCs. The receptors were gathered from a human donor with severe aplastic anemia or a healthy control (not recorded which).

This clonotype appeared many times. The gene calls are TRBV7-6 and TRBJ2-5; D possibly corresponds to TRBD1 (6 bases). The CDR3 is 15 amino acids. With 0 bases removed from V and 4 bases from J, the gap between germline ends came to 12 bases. From germline, CDR1 is SGHVS and CDR2 FNYEAQ. This CDR3 reads CASSLAGAGRETQYF. CDR3 bases: TGTGCCAGCAGCTTAGCGGGGGCAGGGAGAGAGACCCAGTACTTC.

The gene calls are TRBV20-1 and TRBJ2-1; 13 bases line up with TRBD2. Germline V gene data show CDR1 as DFQATT and CDR2 as SNEGSKA (reference sequence). The CDR3 contains 17 residues. V lost 4 bases to trimming and J lost 2 bases; unmatched junction nucleotides: 8. Here the CDR3 reads CSANKLGTSGAYNEQFF. CDR3 sequence (DNA): TGCAGTGCTAACAAACTCGGGACTAGCGGGGCCTACAATGAGCAGTTCTTC.

Comments on this clonotype: A read error may be the cause here, since a much bigger clone is one base away. This chain connects TRBV6-5 to TRBJ2-3; TRBD1 agrees at 12 bases. Per germline, CDR1 MNHEY and CDR2 SVGAGI. The CDR3 is made up of 17 amino acids. V lost 5 bases to trimming and J lost 3 bases; unmatched junction nucleotides: 9. CDR3 region: CASSTGQGAPRTDTQYF. CDR3 nucleotide sequence: TGTGCCAGCAGTACGGGACAGGGGGCGCCGAGGACAGATACGCAGTATTTT.

This clonotype was seen just once. The gene calls are TRBV7-8 and TRBJ2-2; TRBD2 aligns across 14 bases. The germline V gene has CDR1 SGHVS and CDR2 FQNEAQ. J was trimmed by 0 bases and V by 5 bases; bases with no gene match: 17. The CDR3 is 22 amino acids. CDR3 DNA: TGTGCCAGCAGCATGCCTGAGGGGACTAGCGGGGGAAATAGCGCGAACACCGGGGAGCTGTTTTTT. Its translation is CASSMPEGTSGGNSANTGELFF.

This clonotype was seen many times. This sequence joins TRBV18 and TRBJ1-1, with D unclear. The CDR3 spans 13 residues. The germline V and J ends were trimmed by 3 bases and 1 base, with 6 bases remaining between them. CDR1 KGHSH and CDR2 LQKENI come from the germline V gene. CDR3 region: CASSPIGNTEAFF. CDR3 DNA sequence: TGTGCCAGCTCACCTATAGGGAACACTGAAGCTTTCTTT.

The chain employs TRBV19 and TRBJ1-5; D is possibly TRBD1 (6 bases). The CDR3 spans 15 residues. Per germline, CDR1 LNHDA and CDR2 SQIVND (reference sequence). V was shortened by 6 bases and J by 0 bases, with 12 bases between the two germline ends. CDR3 nucleotides: TGTGCCAGTAGACAGGGAATATATAGCAATCAGCCCCAGCATTTT. Translating it yields CASRQGIYSNQPQHF.

The chain carries TRBV29-1 and TRBJ2-7, with D tentatively TRBD2 (5 bases). Trimming cost V 4 bases and J 0 bases, with 10 bases left between them. Germline values: CDR1 SQVTM, CDR2 ANQGSEA. The CDR3 contains 13 residues. CDR3 DNA: TGCAGCGTTGGTTCGGGGAGCTCCTACGAGCAGTACTTC. Protein sequence: CSVGSGSSYEQYF.

This clonotype was counted only a few times. The CDR3 DNA is TGTGCCAGCAGCGCACGGGACAGTTCCTTCTATGGCTACACCTTC. This sequence encodes CASSARDSSFYGYTF. The chain is built from TRBV9 and TRBJ1-2; 7 bases fit TRBD1. Germline lookup yields CDR1 SGDLS and CDR2 YYNGEE. J was trimmed by 4 bases and V by 3 bases; bases with no gene match: 9. The CDR3 spans 15 residues. The full variable domain, rest sourced from reference TRBV9 and TRBJ1-2, is DSGVTQTPKHLITATGQRVTLRCSPRSGDLSVYWYQQSLDQGLQFLIQYYNGEERAKGNILERFSAQQFPDLHSELNLSSLELGDSALYFCASSARDSSFYGYTFGSGTRLTVV.

Concerning this clonotype itself: A much larger clonotype is one base distant, so this may be a read error. The chain couples TRBV3-1 to TRBJ2-7, with a possible D match to TRBD2 (5 bases). Per the germline V gene, CDR1 is LGHDT and CDR2 is YNNKEL (reference sequence). V dropped 5 bases and J dropped 5 bases, with 16 bases sitting between them. The CDR3 is made up of 14 amino acids. For the CDR3, the DNA is TGTGCCAGCAGCGCCCTTGTACTAGTCCACGAGCAGTACTTC. Amino acids: CASSALVLVHEQYF.